The clone carrying this TCR beta chain was seen at least ten times. The CDR3 covers 14 residues. The trim removed 5 bases at V and 2 bases at J, leaving 3 bases unmatched. The germline V gene has CDR1 LGHDT and CDR2 YNNKEL (reference sequence). This entry comes from a study of blood T cell repertoires in COVID-19. On the study more broadly: Spain, Italy and the United States supplied samples that represented acute and convalescent COVID-19. T cells, B-cell-depleted T cells, or PBMCs provided the cDNA or gDNA that served as material.

Per the original methods: By means of reference gene primer amplification, nucleated cell counts were estimated. The assay was immunoSEQ multiplex PCR, and TCRdb's table has in-frame clones only and misses some. The DNA was the basis for D and trimming; V, J and clone size are from that table. Among about 140,000 clones listed, roughly four fifths were seen once. Sequencing input: peripheral blood. This TCR was recovered from a woman aged 60-70 years with acute or convalescent COVID-19. The V and J genes are TRBV3-1 (or the pseudogene TRBV3-2) and TRBJ2-7, with 10 bases that match TRBD1. CDR3 sequence reads: CASSSGTGAYEQYF. The CDR3 DNA follows: TGTGCCAGCAGCTCCGGGACAGGGGCCTACGAGCAGTACTTC.